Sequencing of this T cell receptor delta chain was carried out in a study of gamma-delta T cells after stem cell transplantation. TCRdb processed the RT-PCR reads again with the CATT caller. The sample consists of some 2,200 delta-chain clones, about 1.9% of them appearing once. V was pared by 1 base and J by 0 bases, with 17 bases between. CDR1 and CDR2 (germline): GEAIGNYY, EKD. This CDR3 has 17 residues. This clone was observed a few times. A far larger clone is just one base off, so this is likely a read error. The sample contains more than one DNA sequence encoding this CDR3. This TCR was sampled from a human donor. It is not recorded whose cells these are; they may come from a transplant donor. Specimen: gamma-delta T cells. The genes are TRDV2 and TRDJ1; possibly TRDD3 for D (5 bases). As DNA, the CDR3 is TGTGCCTGTGACACACTGCTGGGAGAGGGCCACACCGATAAACTCATCTTT. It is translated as CACDTLLGEGHTDKLIF.